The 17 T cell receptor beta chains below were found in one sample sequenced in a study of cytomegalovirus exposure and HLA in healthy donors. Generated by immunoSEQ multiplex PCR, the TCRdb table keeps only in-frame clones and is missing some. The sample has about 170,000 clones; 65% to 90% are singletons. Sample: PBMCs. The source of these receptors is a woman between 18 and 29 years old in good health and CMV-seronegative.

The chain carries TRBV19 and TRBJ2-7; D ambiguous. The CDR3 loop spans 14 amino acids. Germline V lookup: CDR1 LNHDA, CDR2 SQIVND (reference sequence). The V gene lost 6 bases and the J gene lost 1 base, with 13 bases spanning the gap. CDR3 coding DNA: TGTGCCAGTAGGTTGAGCCAAACTTCCTACGAGCAGTACTTC. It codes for CASRLSQTSYEQYF.

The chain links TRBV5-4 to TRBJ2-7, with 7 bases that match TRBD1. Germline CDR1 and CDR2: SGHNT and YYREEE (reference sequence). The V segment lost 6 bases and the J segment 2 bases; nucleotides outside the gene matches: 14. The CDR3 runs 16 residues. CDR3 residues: CASTHADRVDPYEQYF. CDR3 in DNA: TGTGCCAGCACCCACGCCGACAGGGTAGATCCCTACGAGCAGTACTTC.

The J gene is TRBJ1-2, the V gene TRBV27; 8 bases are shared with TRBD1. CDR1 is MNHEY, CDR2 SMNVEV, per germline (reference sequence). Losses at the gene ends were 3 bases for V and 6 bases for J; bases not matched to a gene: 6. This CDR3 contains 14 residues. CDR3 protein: CASSFNRGVNGYTF. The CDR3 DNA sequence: TGTGCCAGCAGTTTTAACAGGGGGGTAAATGGCTACACCTTC.

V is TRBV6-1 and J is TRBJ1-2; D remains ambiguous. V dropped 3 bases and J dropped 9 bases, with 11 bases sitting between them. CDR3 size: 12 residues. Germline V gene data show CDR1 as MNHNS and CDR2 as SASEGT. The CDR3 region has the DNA TGTGCCAGCAGTGATCCGGGTTCCCGCTACACCTTC. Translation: CASSDPGSRYTF.

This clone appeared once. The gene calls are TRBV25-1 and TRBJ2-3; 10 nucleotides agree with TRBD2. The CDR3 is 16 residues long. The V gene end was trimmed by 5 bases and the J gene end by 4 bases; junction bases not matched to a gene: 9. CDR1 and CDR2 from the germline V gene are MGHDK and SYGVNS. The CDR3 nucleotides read TGTGCCAGCAGTACAATAGCGGGAGGCCCATCAGATACGCAGTATTTT. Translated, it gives CASSTIAGGPSDTQYF.

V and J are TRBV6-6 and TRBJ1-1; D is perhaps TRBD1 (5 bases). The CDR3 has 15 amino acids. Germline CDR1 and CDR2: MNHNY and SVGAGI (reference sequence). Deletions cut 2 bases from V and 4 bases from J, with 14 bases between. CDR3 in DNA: TGTGCCAGCAGTTACAGGGGAAGAAAGGCCACTGAAGCTTTCTTT. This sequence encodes CASSYRGRKATEAFF.

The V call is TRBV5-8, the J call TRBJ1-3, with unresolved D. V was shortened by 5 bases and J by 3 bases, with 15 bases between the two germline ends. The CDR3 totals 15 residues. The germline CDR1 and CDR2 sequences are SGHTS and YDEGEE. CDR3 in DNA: TGTGCCAGCAGAATGAGCGGGGTGGGTGGAAACACCATATATTTT. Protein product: CASRMSGVGGNTIYF.

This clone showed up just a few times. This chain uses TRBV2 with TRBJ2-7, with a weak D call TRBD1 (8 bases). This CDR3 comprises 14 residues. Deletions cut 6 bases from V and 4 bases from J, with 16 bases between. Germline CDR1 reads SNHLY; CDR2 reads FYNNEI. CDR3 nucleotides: TGTGCCAGCAGGAAAGACAGGGGAGGGTACGAGCAGTACTTC. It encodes CASRKDRGGYEQYF.

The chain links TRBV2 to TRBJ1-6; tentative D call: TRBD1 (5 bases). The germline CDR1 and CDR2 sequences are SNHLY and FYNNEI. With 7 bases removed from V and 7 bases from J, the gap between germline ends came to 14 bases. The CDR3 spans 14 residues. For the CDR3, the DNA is TGTGCCAGCAAACAGGAGACCAAAAATTCACCCCTCCACTTT. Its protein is CASKQETKNSPLHF. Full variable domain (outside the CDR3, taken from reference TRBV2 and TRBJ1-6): EPEVTQTPSHQVTQMGQEVILRCVPISNHLYFYWYRQILGQKVEFLVSFYNNEISEKSEIFDDQFSVERPDGSNFTLKIRSTKLEDSAMYFCASKQETKNSPLHFGNGTRLTVT.

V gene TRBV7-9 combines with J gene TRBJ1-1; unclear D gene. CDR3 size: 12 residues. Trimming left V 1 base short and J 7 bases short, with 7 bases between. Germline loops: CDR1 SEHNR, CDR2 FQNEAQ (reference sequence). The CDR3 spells CASSLGPNEAFF. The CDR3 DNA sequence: TGTGCCAGCAGCTTAGGTCCCAATGAAGCTTTCTTT.

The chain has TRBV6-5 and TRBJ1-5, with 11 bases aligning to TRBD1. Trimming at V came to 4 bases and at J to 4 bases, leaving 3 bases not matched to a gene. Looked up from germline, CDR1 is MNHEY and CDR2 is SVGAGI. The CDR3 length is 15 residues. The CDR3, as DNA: TGTGCCAGCAGTTCGGACAGGGGGCTAAATCAGCCCCAGCATTTT. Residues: CASSSDRGLNQPQHF.

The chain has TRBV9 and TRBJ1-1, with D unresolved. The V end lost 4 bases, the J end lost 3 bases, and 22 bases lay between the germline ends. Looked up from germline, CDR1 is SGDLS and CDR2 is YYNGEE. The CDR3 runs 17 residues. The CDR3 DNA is TGTGCCAGCAGCTCCTCCTCTGATGACCCGGAGGACACTGAAGCTTTCTTT. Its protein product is CASSSSSDDPEDTEAFF.

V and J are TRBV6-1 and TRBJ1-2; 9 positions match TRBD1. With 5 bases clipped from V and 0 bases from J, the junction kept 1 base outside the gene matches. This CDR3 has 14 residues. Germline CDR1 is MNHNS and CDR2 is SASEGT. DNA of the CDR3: TGTGCCAGCAGTCGGGACAGGGCTAACTATGGCTACACCTTC. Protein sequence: CASSRDRANYGYTF.

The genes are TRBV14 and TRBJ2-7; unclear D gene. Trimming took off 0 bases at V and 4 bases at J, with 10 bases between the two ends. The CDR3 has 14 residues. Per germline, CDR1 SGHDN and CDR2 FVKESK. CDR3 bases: TGTGCCAGCAGCCAAGACCAACTCTATTACGAGCAGTACTTC. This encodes CASSQDQLYYEQYF.

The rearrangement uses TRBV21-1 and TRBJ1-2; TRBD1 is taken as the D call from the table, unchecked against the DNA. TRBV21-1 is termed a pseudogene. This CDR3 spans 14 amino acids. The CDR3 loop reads CASSKGADVWRYTF. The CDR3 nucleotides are TGTGCCAGCAGCAAAGGGGCCGACGTATGGCGCTACACCTTC.

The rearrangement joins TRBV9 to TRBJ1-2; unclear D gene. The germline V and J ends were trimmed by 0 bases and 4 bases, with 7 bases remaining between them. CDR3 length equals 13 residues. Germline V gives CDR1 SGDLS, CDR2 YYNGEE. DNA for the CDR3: TGTGCCAGCAGCGTAGAGGCGGGCTATGGCTACACCTTC. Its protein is CASSVEAGYGYTF.

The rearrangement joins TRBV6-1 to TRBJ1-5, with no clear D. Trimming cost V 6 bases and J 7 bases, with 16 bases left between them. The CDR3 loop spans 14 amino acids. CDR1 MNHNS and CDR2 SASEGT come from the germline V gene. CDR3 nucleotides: TGTGCCAGCAGCGACGAGGAGGGAGCCCAGCCCCAGCATTTT. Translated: CASSDEEGAQPQHF.